The 13 T cell receptor beta chains below all came from one sample that was sequenced in a study of shared clonotypes between healthy human individuals. Libraries were prepared by immunoSEQ multiplex PCR; TCRdb keeps only in-frame clonotypes and omits some of them. The sample carries about 96,000 clones, roughly three quarters recorded once. The sequenced sample consisted of memory CD8+ T cells sorted from blood. Indicated subset: CD45RO+ cells pooled with CCR7-negative TemRA cells. Receptor source: a man aged 25-45 years in good health.

As regards this clone: This may stem from a read error, because a much larger clone lies one nucleotide away. The V gene is TRBV10-3, the J gene TRBJ2-3; the D gene is possibly TRBD2 (6 bases). This CDR3 is 13 amino acids long. Trimming left V 9 bases short and J 3 bases short, with 13 bases between. In germline, CDR1 is ENHRY, CDR2 SYGVKD. In nucleotides, the CDR3 is TGTGCCATGGCGGGGAGGCGTACAGATACGCAGTATTTT. It yields the protein CAMAGRRTDTQYF.

The chain employs TRBV7-9 and TRBJ2-3; D possibly corresponds to TRBD2 (5 bases). In germline, CDR1 is SEHNR, CDR2 FQNEAQ (reference sequence). This CDR3 contains 15 residues. The V end lost 6 bases, the J end lost 8 bases, and 21 bases lay between the germline ends. CDR3 sequence reads: CASSPDSWGGGTQYF. CDR3 in DNA: TGTGCCAGCAGTCCGGACTCGTGGGGTGGTGGTACGCAGTATTTT.

This clone was recorded a few times. V is TRBV27 and J is TRBJ1-2; TRBD1 matches at 8 bases. The ends lost 8 bases at V and 6 bases at J; junction bases unmatched: 11. Germline V gene data show CDR1 as MNHEY and CDR2 as SMNVEV (reference sequence). This CDR3 contains 14 residues. In nucleotides, the CDR3 is TGTGCCAGCGCCGCTCAGGGGGCGGGGGATGGCTACACCTTC. This encodes CASAAQGAGDGYTF.

This clone was seen only once. The gene calls are TRBV15 and TRBJ2-7; either TRBD1 or TRBD2 may fit D (5 bases each). CDR1 is LNHNV and CDR2 is YYDKDF in the germline V gene (reference sequence). With 1 base removed from V and 0 bases from J, the gap between germline ends came to 13 bases. CDR3 length: 16 residues. For the CDR3, the DNA is TGTGCCACCAGCAGAGGGGACCCGACTTTCTCCTACGAGCAGTACTTC. This gives the protein CATSRGDPTFSYEQYF.

The rearrangement joins TRBV7-8 to TRBJ1-5; the match to TRBD1 covers 10 bases. In germline, CDR1 is SGHVS, CDR2 FQNEAQ. V shed 5 bases, J shed 6 bases, and the junction held 7 bases outside the gene matches. CDR3 size: 15 residues. The CDR3 region has the DNA TGTGCCAGCAGCCCCCGGGACAGGGGCAGTCAGCCCCAGCATTTT. Its translation: CASSPRDRGSQPQHF.

The genes are TRBV10-3 and TRBJ2-1; 7 bases align to TRBD2. J lost 5 bases, V lost 3 bases, and 7 bases had no gene match. This CDR3 comprises 15 residues. The germline CDR1 and CDR2 sequences are ENHRY and SYGVKD. The CDR3 bases are TGTGCCATCAGTGACGGGGGACTACGGAACAATGAGCAGTTCTTC. Its protein is CAISDGGLRNNEQFF.

This clone was counted only a few times. This CDR3 is also generated by other DNA sequences in the sample. CDR3 amino acids: CASSYTDYEQYF. In DNA, the CDR3 is TGTGCCAGCAGCTACACTGACTACGAGCAGTACTTC. This chain uses TRBV28 with TRBJ2-7; D remains ambiguous. Trimming cost V 6 bases and J 3 bases, with 9 bases left between them. Germline assignment: CDR1 MDHEN and CDR2 SYDVKM. This CDR3 region has 12 residues.

The chain couples TRBV18 to TRBJ2-2; D unclear. Germline CDR1 KGHSH, CDR2 LQKENI. The CDR3 contains 16 residues. Trimming pared 3 bases from V and 6 bases from J, leaving 17 bases between. This CDR3 is CASSPLGSRSAGELFF. DNA of the CDR3: TGTGCCAGCTCACCTCTAGGATCCCGATCAGCCGGGGAGCTGTTTTTT.

This clone was seen a few times. The chain employs TRBV6-1 and TRBJ1-2; 7 nucleotides agree with TRBD1. Per the germline V gene, CDR1 is MNHNS and CDR2 is SASEGT. The CDR3 spans 12 residues. The J segment lost 4 bases and the V segment lost 6 bases, leaving 2 bases of the junction unmatched. In nucleotides, the CDR3 is TGTGCCAGCAGAGGGACAGCCTATGGCTACACCTTC. This codes for CASRGTAYGYTF.

V gene TRBV7-2 combines with J gene TRBJ2-5; D gene uncertain. CDR3 size: 14 residues. V was pared by 3 bases and J by 2 bases, with 10 bases between. CDR1 SGHTA and CDR2 FQGNSA come from the germline V gene. CDR3 sequence reads: CASSFMGGQETQYF. CDR3 nucleotides: TGTGCCAGCAGCTTTATGGGCGGACAAGAGACCCAGTACTTC.

This chain joins TRBV28 and TRBJ2-7; no firm D call. V gave up 9 bases and J gave up 3 bases, with 12 bases separating them. This CDR3 has 12 amino acids. The germline V gene encodes CDR1 MDHEN and CDR2 SYDVKM. DNA of the CDR3: TGTGCCAGTGCGGACCTCCTCTACGAGCAGTACTTC. It specifies CASADLLYEQYF.

The chain joins TRBV4-1 to TRBJ1-5, with no clear D. The germline V gene encodes CDR1 MGHRA and CDR2 YSYEKL. The ends were cut back, 1 base at V and 1 base at J, with 14 bases in the middle. The CDR3 totals 17 residues. CDR3 loop: CASSQASLLGSNQPQHF. CDR3 bases: TGCGCCAGCAGCCAAGCGTCCCTTCTGGGGAGCAATCAGCCCCAGCATTTT.

The chain uses TRBV7-1 and TRBJ2-1; D remains ambiguous. TRBV7-1 is sorted into the ORF group, with uncertain function. The CDR3 has 17 residues. Trimming removed 4 bases at V and 8 bases at J, with 24 bases between. CDR3 nucleotide sequence: TGTGCCAGCAGCTACCCGCTGGAAGAGGCTAGTGAGGATGAGCAGTTCTTC. Amino acids: CASSYPLEEASEDEQFF.